These 8 T cell receptor beta chains came from one sample sequenced in a study of neoadjuvant anti-PD-1 for oral cavity cancer. The table came from immunoSEQ multiplex PCR; TCRdb's copy has only in-frame clones and leaves some out. The data show about 72,000 clones, about 86% seen once. Sequences were derived from PBMCs, sampled before nivolumab (anti-PD-1) treatment. All receptors come from a person aged 35-79 years with oral cavity squamous cell carcinoma.

This rearrangement joins TRBV28 to TRBJ1-4; D is unresolved. V shed 1 base and J shed 0 bases, with 9 bases lying between them. The CDR3 consists of 16 residues. CDR1 is MDHEN, CDR2 SYDVKM, per germline. CDR3: CASSLFIGTTNEKLFF. DNA of the CDR3: TGTGCCAGCAGTTTATTTATCGGGACAACTAATGAAAAACTGTTTTTT.

A few counts support this clone. CDR3 sequence: CASSFLLSPKQFF. CDR3 nucleotide sequence: TGTGCCAGCAGCTTTCTCTTATCCCCTAAGCAGTTCTTC. The chain links TRBV11-2 to TRBJ2-1; D unclear. V shed 3 bases and J shed 11 bases, with 14 bases lying between them. The germline CDR1 and CDR2 sequences are SGHAT and FQNNGV. The CDR3 is 13 residues long.

The chain joins TRBV27 to TRBJ1-6; D possibly corresponds to TRBD1 (5 bases). Germline V CDR1 and CDR2: MNHEY, SMNVEV (reference sequence). The CDR3 contains 17 residues. V was pared by 6 bases and J by 3 bases, with 18 bases between. The CDR3 DNA reads TGTGCCAGCAGAACTACTCCCAGGGTTGGCTATAATTCACCCCTCCACTTT. It specifies CASRTTPRVGYNSPLHF.

The V and J genes are TRBV19 and TRBJ1-2, with 9 bases matching TRBD1. CDR1 and CDR2 (germline): LNHDA, SQIVND (reference sequence). Germline trimming cut 5 bases from V and 6 bases from J; bases unmatched to any gene: 13. The CDR3 covers 16 residues. CDR3 in DNA: TGTGCCAGTAGTCTGGGACAGGGAGTAAGGTGGGATGGCTACACCTTC. Translated, it gives CASSLGQGVRWDGYTF.

This clone was detected only once. Here the CDR3 reads CASSLGGPGSNQPQHF. The CDR3 region has the DNA TGTGCCAGCAGTTTAGGGGGCCCGGGCAGCAATCAGCCCCAGCATTTT. The J gene is TRBJ1-5, the V gene TRBV28; the D gene is possibly TRBD1 (6 bases). Trimming shortened V by 2 bases and J by 1 base, and 12 bases separated the two germline ends. The CDR3 totals 16 residues. Germline CDR1 and CDR2: MDHEN and SYDVKM.

This clone was detected only once. The chain combines TRBV27 with TRBJ2-7; D not certain. The CDR3 spans 8 residues. Trimming cost V 3 bases and J 11 bases, with 2 bases left between them. The germline V gene encodes CDR1 MNHEY and CDR2 SMNVEV (reference sequence). CDR3: CASSFEYF. The CDR3 nucleotides are TGTGCCAGCAGTTTTGAGTACTTC.

V usage is TRBV27 and J usage is TRBJ2-1; 9 bases match TRBD2. This CDR3 has 18 amino acids. Germline loops: CDR1 MNHEY, CDR2 SMNVEV (reference sequence). The J segment lost 3 bases and the V segment lost 5 bases, leaving 14 bases of the junction unmatched. The CDR3 region is CASSTPLTSGRNYNEQFF. For the CDR3, the DNA is TGTGCCAGCAGTACCCCACTCACCAGCGGGAGGAACTACAATGAGCAGTTCTTC.

The chain joins TRBV27 to TRBJ1-2, with a possible D match to TRBD1 (5 bases). The CDR3 is 15 amino acids. V shed 3 bases and J shed 5 bases, with 16 bases lying between them. Germline lookup yields CDR1 MNHEY and CDR2 SMNVEV (reference sequence). CDR3 DNA sequence: TGTGCCAGCAGTTTTTGGGGGGATAGGGGATATGGCTACACCTTC. Translated: CASSFWGDRGYGYTF.